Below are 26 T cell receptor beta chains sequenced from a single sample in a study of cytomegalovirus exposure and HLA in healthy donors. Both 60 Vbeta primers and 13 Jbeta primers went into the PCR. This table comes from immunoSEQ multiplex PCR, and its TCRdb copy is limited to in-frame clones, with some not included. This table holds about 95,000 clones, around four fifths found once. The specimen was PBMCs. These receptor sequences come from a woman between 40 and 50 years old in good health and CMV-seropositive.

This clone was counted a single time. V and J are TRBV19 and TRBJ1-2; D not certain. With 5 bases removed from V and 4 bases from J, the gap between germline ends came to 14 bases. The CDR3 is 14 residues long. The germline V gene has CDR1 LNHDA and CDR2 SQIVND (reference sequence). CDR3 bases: TGTGCCAGTAGTCCCCCGACCGGGGTCTATGGCTACACCTTC. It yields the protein CASSPPTGVYGYTF.

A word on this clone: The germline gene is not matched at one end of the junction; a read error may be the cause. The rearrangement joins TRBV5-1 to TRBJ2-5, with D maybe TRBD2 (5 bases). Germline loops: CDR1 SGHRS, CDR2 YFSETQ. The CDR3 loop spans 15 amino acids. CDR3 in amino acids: CASSLAEADMETQYF. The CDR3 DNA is TGCGCCAGCAGTTTGGCGGAGGCGGATATGGAGACCCAGTACTTC.

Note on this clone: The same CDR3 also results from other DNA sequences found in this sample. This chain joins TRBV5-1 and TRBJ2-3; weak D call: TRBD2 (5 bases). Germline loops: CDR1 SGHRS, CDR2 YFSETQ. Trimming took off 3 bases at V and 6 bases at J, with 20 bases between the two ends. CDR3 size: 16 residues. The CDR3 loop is CASSSLKSGNTDTQYF. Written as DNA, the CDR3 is TGCGCCAGCAGCTCCCTCAAGAGCGGAAACACGGATACGCAGTATTTT.

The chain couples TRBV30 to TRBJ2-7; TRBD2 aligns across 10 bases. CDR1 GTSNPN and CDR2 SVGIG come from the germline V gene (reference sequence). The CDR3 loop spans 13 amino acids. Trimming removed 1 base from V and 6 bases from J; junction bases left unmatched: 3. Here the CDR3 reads CAWSGLAGVEQYF. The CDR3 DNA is TGTGCCTGGAGTGGGCTAGCGGGAGTCGAGCAGTACTTC.

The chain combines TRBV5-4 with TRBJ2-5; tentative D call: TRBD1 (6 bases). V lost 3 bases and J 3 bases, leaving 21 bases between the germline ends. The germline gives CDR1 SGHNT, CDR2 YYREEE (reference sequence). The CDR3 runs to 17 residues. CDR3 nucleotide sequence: TGTGCCAGCAGCTCCGGGACAACCCTTATGGGGGAAGAGACCCAGTACTTC. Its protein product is CASSSGTTLMGEETQYF.

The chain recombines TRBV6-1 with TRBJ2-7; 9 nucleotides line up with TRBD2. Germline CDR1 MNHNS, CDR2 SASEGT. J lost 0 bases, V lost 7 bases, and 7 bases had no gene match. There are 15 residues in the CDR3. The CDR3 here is CASTRDSGSSYEQYF. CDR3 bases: TGTGCCAGCACGAGGGATAGCGGGAGCTCCTACGAGCAGTACTTC.

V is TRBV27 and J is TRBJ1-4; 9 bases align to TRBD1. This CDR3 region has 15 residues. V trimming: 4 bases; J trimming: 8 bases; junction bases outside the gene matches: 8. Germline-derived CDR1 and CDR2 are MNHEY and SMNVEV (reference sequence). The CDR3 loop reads CASSSNRGLREKLFF. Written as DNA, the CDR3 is TGTGCCAGCAGTTCGAACAGGGGGCTTCGGGAAAAACTGTTTTTT.

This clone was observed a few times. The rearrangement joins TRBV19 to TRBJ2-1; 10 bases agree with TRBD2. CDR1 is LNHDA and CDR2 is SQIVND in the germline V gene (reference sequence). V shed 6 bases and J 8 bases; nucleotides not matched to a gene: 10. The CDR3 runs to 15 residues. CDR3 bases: TGTGCCAGTAGCCGAAAAGGGACTAGCGTCCATGAGCAGTTCTTC. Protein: CASSRKGTSVHEQFF.

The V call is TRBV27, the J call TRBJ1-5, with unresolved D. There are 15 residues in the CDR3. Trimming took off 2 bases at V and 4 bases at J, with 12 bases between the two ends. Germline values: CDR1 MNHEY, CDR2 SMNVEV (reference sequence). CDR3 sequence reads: CASSLGREDNQPQHF. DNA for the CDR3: TGTGCCAGCAGTTTAGGCCGGGAAGATAATCAGCCCCAGCATTTT.

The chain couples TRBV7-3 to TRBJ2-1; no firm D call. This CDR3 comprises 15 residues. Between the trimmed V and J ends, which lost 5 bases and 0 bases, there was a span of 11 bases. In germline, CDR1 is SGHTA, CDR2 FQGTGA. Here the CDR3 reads CASSRYTGSYNEQFF. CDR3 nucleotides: TGTGCCAGCAGCCGATATACGGGCTCCTACAATGAGCAGTTCTTC.

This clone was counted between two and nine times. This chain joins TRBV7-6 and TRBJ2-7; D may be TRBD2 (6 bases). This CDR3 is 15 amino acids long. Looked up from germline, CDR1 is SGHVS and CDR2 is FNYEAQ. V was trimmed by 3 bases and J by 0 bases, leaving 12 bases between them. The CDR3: CASSLRDGASYEQYF. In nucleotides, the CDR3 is TGTGCCAGCAGCTTGCGGGACGGGGCCTCCTACGAGCAGTACTTC.

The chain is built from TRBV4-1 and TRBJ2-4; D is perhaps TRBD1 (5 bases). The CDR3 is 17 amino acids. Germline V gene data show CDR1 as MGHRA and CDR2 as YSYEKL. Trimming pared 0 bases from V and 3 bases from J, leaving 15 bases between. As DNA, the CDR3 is TGCGCCAGCAGCCAAGATAGTCAGGGAATGGTCAAAAACATTCAGTACTTC. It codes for CASSQDSQGMVKNIQYF.

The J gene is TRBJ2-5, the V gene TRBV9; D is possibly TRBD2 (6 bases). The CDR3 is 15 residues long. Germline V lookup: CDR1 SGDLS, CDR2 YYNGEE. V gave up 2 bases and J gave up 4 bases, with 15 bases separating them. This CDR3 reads CASSVGTPLGETQYF. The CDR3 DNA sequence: TGTGCCAGCAGCGTGGGGACTCCCCTTGGAGAGACCCAGTACTTC.

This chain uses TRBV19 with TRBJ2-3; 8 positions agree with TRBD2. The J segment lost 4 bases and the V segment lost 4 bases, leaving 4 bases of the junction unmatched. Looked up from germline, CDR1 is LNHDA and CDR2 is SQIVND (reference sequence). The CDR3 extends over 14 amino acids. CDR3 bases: TGTGCCAGTAGTACGGGACTAGTTGCAGATACGCAGTATTTT. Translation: CASSTGLVADTQYF.

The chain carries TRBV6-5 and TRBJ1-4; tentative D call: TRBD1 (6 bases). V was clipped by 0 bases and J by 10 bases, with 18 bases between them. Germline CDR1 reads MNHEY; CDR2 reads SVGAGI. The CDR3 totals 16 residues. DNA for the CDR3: TGTGCCAGCAGTTACTCGTTAACGGGGGGCGCGGGAAAACTGTTTTTT. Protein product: CASSYSLTGGAGKLFF.

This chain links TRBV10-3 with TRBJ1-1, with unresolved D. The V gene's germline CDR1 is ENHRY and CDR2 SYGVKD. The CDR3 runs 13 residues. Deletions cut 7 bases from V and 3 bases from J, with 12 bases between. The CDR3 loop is CAINGVWDTEAFF. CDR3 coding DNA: TGTGCCATCAACGGGGTATGGGACACTGAAGCTTTCTTT.

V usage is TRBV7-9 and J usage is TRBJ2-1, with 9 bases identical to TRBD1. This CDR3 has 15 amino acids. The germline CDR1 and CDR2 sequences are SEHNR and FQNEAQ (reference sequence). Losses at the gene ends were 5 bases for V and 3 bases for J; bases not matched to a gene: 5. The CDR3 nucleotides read TGTGCCAGCAGCGAGACAGGGGGTTTCTACAATGAGCAGTTCTTC. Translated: CASSETGGFYNEQFF.

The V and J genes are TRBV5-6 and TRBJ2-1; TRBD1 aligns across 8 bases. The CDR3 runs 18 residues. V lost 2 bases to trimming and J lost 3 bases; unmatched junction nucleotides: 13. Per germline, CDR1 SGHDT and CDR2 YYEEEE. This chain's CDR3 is CASSFFTPQGAFYNEQFF. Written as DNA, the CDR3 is TGTGCCAGCAGCTTTTTTACCCCCCAGGGGGCTTTCTACAATGAGCAGTTCTTC.

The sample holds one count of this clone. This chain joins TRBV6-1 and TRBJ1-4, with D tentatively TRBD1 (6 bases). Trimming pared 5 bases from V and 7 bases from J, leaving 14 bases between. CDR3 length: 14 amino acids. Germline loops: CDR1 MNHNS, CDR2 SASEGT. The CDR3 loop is CASSTGGRFEKLFF. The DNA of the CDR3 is TGTGCCAGCAGTACCGGGGGGCGATTTGAAAAACTGTTTTTT.

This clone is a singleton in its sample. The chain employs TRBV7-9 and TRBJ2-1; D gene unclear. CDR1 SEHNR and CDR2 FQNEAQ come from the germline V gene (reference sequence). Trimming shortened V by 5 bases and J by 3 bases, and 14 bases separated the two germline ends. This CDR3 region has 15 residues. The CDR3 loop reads CASSPDSAYYNEQFF. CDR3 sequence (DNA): TGTGCCAGCAGCCCCGACTCGGCGTACTACAATGAGCAGTTCTTC.

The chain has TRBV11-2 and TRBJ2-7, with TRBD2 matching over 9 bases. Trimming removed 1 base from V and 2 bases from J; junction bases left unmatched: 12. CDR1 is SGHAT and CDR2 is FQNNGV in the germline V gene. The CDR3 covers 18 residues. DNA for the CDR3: TGTGCCAGCAGCTTAGTGGGGTCTAGCGGGAAGAGAACCTACGAGCAGTACTTC. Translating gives CASSLVGSSGKRTYEQYF. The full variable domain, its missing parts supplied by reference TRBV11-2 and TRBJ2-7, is EAGVAQSPRYKIIEKRQSVAFWCNPISGHATLYWYQQILGQGPKLLIQFQNNGVVDDSQLPKDRFSAERLKGVDSTLKIQPAKLEDSAVYLCASSLVGSSGKRTYEQYFGPGTRLTVT.

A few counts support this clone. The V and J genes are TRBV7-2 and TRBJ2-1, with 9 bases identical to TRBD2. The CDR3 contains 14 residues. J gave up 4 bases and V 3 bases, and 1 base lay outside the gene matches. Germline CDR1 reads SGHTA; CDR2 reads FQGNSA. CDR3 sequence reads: CASSFLAGYNEQFF. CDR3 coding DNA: TGTGCCAGCAGCTTCCTAGCGGGGTACAATGAGCAGTTCTTC. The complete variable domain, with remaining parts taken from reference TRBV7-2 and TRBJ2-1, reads GAGVSQSPSNKVTEKGKDVELRCDPISGHTALYWYRQSLGQGLEFLIYFQGNSAPDKSGLPSDRFSAERTGGSVSTLTIQRTQQEDSAVYLCASSFLAGYNEQFFGPGTRLTVL.

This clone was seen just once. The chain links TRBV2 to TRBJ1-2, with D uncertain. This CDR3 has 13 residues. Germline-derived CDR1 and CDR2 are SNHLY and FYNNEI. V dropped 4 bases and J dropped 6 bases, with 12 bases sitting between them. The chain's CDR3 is CASSVGGGNGYTF. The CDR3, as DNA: TGTGCCAGCAGTGTGGGTGGCGGGAATGGCTACACCTTC.

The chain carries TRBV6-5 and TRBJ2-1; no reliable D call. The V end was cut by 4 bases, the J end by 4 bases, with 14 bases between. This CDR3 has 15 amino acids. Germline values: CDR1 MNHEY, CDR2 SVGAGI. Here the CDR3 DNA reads TGTGCCAGCAGTTTGCAGGCCGCGAAGTACAATGAGCAGTTCTTC. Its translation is CASSLQAAKYNEQFF.

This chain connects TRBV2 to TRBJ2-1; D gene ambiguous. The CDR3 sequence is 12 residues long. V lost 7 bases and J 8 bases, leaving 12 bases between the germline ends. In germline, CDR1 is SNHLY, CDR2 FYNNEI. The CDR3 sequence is CASNTNVDEQFF. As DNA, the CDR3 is TGTGCCAGCAACACAAACGTTGATGAGCAGTTCTTC. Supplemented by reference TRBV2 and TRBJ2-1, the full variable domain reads EPEVTQTPSHQVTQMGQEVILRCVPISNHLYFYWYRQILGQKVEFLVSFYNNEISEKSEIFDDQFSVERPDGSNFTLKIRSTKLEDSAMYFCASNTNVDEQFFGPGTRLTVL.

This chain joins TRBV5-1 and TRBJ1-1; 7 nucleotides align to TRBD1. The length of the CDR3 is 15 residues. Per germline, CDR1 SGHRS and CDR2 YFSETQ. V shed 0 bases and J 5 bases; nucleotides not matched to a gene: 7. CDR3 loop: CASSLAETGWTEAFF. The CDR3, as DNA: TGCGCCAGCAGCTTGGCGGAGACAGGGTGGACTGAAGCTTTCTTT.